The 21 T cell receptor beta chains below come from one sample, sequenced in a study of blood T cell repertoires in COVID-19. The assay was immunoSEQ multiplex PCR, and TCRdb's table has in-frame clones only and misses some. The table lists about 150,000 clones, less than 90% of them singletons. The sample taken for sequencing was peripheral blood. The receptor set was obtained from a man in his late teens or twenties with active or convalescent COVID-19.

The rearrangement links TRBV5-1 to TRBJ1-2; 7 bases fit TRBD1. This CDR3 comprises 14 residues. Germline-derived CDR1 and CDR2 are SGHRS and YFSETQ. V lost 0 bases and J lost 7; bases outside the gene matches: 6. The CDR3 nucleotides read TGCGCCAGCAGCTTGGTTGAGGGGGCCGGTGGCTACACCTTC. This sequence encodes CASSLVEGAGGYTF. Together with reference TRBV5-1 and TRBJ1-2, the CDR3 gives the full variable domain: KAGVTQTPRYLIKTRGQQVTLSCSPISGHRSVSWYQQTPGQGLQFLFEYFSETQRNKGNFPGRFSGRQFSNSRSEMNVSTLELGDSALYLCASSLVEGAGGYTFGSGTRLTVV.

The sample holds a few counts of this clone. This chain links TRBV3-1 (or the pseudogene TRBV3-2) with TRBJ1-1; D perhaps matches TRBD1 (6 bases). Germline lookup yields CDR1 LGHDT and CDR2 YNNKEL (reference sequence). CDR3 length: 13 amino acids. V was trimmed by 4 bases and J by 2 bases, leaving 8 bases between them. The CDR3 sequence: CASSRGGNTEAFF. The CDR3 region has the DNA TGTGCCAGCAGCCGAGGGGGAAACACTGAAGCTTTCTTT.

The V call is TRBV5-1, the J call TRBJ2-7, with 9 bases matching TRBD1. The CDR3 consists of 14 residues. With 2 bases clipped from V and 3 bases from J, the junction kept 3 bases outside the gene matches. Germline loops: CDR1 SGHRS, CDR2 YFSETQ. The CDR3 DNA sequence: TGCGCCAGCAGCTTCGGACAGGGGAACTACGAGCAGTACTTC. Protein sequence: CASSFGQGNYEQYF.

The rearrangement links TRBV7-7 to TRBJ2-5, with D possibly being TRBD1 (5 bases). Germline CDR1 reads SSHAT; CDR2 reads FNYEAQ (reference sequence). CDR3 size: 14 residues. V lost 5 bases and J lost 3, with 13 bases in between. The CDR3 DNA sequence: TGTGCCAGCAGCGCGCAAGGGGCAGAAGAGACCCAGTACTTC. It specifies CASSAQGAEETQYF. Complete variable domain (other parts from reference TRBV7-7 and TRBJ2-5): GAGVSQSPRYKVTKRGQDVTLRCDPISSHATLYWYQQALGQGPEFLTYFNYEAQPDKSGLPSDRFSAERPEGSISTLTIQRTEQRDSAMYRCASSAQGAEETQYFGPGTRLLVL.

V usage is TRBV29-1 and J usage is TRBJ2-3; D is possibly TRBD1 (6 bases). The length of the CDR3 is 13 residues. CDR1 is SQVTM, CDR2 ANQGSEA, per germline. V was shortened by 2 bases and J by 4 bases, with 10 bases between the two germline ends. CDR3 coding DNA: TGCAGCGTTGAATCGGACAGAGCAGATACGCAGTATTTT. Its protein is CSVESDRADTQYF.

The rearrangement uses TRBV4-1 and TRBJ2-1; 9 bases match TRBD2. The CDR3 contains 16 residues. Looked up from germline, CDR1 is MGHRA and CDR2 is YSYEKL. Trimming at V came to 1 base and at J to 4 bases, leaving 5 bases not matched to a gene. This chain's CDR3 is CASSQGPSGIYNEQFF. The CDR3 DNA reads TGCGCCAGCAGCCAAGGGCCTAGCGGGATATACAATGAGCAGTTCTTC.

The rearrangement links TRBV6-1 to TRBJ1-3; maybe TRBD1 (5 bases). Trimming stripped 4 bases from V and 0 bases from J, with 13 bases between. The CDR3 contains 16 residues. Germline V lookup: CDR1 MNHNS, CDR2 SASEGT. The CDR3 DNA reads TGTGCCAGCAGTGGGATGACAGTAAACTCTGGAAACACCATATATTTT. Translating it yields CASSGMTVNSGNTIYF.

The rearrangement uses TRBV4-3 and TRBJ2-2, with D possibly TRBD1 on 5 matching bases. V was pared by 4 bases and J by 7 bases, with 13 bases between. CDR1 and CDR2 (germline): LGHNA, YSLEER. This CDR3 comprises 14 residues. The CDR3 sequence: CASSRRVTGGELFF. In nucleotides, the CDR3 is TGCGCCAGCAGCCGCAGGGTGACGGGCGGGGAGCTGTTTTTT.

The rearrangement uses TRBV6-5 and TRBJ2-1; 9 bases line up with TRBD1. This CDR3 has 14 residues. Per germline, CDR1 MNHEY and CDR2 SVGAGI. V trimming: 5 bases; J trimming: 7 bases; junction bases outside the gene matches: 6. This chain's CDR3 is CASSTGGDVNEQFF. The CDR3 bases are TGTGCCAGCAGTACAGGGGGCGACGTGAATGAGCAGTTCTTC.

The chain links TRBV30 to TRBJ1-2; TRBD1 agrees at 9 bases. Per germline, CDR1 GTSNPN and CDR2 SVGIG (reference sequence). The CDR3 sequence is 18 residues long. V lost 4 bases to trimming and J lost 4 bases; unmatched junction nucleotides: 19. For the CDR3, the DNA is TGTGCCTGGACCACAAAGGGGGGACAGGGTCCCCTTTTCTATGGCTACACCTTC. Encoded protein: CAWTTKGGQGPLFYGYTF. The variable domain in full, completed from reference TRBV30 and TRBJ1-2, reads SQTIHQWPATLVQPVGSPLSLECTVEGTSNPNLYWYRQAAGRGLQLLFYSVGIGQISSEVPQNLSASRPQDRQFILSSKKLLLSDSGFYLCAWTTKGGQGPLFYGYTFGSGTRLTVV.

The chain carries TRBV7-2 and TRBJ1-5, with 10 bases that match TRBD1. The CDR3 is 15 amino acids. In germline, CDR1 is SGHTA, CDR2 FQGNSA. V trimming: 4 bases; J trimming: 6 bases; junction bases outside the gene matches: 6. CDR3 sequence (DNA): TGTGCCAGCAGCTACGACAGGGGGCTGGGTCAGCCCCAGCATTTT. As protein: CASSYDRGLGQPQHF.

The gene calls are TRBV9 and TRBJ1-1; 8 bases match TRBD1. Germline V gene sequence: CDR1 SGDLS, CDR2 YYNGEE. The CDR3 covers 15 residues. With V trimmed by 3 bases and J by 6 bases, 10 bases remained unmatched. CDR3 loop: CASSAQGAIGAEAFF. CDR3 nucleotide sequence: TGTGCCAGCAGCGCCCAGGGGGCAATAGGTGCTGAAGCTTTCTTT.

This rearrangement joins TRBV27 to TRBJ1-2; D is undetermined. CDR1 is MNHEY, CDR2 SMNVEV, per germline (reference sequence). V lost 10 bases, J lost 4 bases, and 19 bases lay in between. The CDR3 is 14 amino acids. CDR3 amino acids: CATKQEGTPYGYTF. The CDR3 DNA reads TGTGCCACCAAACAAGAGGGAACACCCTATGGCTACACCTTC.

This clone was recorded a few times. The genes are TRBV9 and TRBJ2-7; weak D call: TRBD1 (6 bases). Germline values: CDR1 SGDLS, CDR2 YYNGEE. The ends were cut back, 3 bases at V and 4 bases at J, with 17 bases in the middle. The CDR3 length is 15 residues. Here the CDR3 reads CASSARGTNVYEQYF. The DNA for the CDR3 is TGTGCCAGCAGCGCCAGGGGTACGAATGTGTACGAGCAGTACTTC.

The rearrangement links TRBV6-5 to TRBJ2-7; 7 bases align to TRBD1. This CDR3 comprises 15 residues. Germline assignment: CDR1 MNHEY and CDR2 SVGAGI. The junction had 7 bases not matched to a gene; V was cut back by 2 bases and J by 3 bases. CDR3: CASSYRHRGNYEQYF. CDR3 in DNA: TGTGCCAGCAGTTACCGCCACAGGGGTAACTACGAGCAGTACTTC.

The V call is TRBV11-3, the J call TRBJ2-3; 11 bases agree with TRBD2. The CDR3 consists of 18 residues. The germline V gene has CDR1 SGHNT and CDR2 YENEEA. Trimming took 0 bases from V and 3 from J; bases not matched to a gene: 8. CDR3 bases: TGTGCCAGCAGCTTAGATGGGGAACTAGCGGGAGATACAGATACGCAGTATTTT. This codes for CASSLDGELAGDTDTQYF.

The CDR3 DNA follows: TGTGCCAGCAGCCATGTGGCGAAGGGGCAGCCCCAGCATTTT. Amino acid sequence: CASSHVAKGQPQHF. J is TRBJ1-5 and V is TRBV14, with TRBD1 as a possible D gene (5 bases). Germline CDR1 reads SGHDN; CDR2 reads FVKESK. The CDR3 length is 14 residues. V was pared by 3 bases and J by 7 bases, with 13 bases between.

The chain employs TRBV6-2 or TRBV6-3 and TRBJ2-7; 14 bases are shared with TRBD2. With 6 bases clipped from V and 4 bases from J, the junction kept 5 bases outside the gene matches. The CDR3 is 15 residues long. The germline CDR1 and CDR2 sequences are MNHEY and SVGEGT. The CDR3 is CASSPRTSGRYEQYF. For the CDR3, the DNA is TGTGCCAGCAGCCCTCGGACTAGCGGGAGGTACGAGCAGTACTTC.

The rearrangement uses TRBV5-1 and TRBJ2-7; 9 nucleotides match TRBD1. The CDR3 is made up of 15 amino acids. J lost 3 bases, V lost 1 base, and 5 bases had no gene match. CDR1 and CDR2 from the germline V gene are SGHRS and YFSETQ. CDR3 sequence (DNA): TGCGCCAGCAGCTTGACCCCGGGACAGGGCTACGAGCAGTACTTC. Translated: CASSLTPGQGYEQYF. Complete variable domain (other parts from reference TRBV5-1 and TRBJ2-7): KAGVTQTPRYLIKTRGQQVTLSCSPISGHRSVSWYQQTPGQGLQFLFEYFSETQRNKGNFPGRFSGRQFSNSRSEMNVSTLELGDSALYLCASSLTPGQGYEQYFGPGTRLTVT.

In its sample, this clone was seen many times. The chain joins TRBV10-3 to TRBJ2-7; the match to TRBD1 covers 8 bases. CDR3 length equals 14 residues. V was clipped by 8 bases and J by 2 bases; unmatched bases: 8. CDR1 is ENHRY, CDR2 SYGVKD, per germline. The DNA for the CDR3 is TGTGCCATCCGCAGGGGGACAGGTACCTACGAGCAGTACTTC. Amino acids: CAIRRGTGTYEQYF.

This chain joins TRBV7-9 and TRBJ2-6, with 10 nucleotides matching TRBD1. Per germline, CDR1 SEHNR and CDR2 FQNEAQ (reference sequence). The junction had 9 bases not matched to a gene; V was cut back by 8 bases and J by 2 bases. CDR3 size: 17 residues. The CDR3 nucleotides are TGTGCCAGCGCAAAGGACAGGGGGGACCCTGGGGCCAACGTCCTGACTTTC. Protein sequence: CASAKDRGDPGANVLTF.